This T cell receptor beta chain is drawn from a study of T cells in localized non-small cell lung cancer. Study outcomes and limitations: Of the tissues analyzed, uninvolved adjacent lung showed maximal T cell clonality, greater than tumor. Higher blood T cell density tracked longer overall survival. Detection in adjacent lung was observed for a median roughly 57 of the top 100 tumor clones.

The assay was immunoSEQ multiplex PCR, and TCRdb's table has in-frame clones only and misses some. The sample records around 100,000 clones, roughly 87% being singletons. The V gene's germline CDR1 is MNHNS and CDR2 SASEGT. The V and J ends lost 0 bases and 3 bases respectively, with 9 bases between them. This CDR3 is 14 amino acids long. As for this clone: Its matching antigen is unknown.

Sequencing was performed on peripheral blood, taken before any cancer treatment. The chain employs TRBV6-1 and TRBJ2-7; D is perhaps TRBD1 or TRBD2 (6 bases each). The sequence derives from a man between 40 and 75 years old with stage I squamous cell lung carcinoma. The CDR3 DNA reads TGTGCCAGCAGTGAAGCGGGGGGCAGCTACGAGCAGTACTTC. The encoded protein is CASSEAGGSYEQYF.